These 6 T cell receptor beta chains were all obtained from the same sample, sequenced in a study of shared clonotypes between healthy human individuals. Assay used: immunoSEQ multiplex PCR; TCRdb lists only in-frame clones, some missing. The table records roughly 300,000 clones, 80% to 90% of them present only once. The specimen sequenced was memory CD8+ T cells sorted from blood. The subset was: CD45RO+ cells pooled with CCR7-negative TemRA cells. The source of these receptors is a man aged 18 to 29 in good health.

The V call is TRBV29-1, the J call TRBJ2-7; 7 bases are shared with TRBD1. V gave up 7 bases and J gave up 4 bases; unmatched junction bases: 19. This CDR3 is built from 16 residues. Germline CDR1 reads SQVTM; CDR2 reads ANQGSEA. The CDR3 loop reads CSADLIAPGQQYEQYF. In nucleotides, the CDR3 is TGCAGCGCAGACTTAATCGCACCGGGACAGCAGTACGAGCAGTACTTC.

The chain employs TRBV11-2 and TRBJ1-2, with D uncertain. Germline V gene sequence: CDR1 SGHAT, CDR2 FQNNGV. The length of the CDR3 is 12 residues. Between the trimmed V and J ends, which lost 1 base and 3 bases, there was a span of 3 bases. The DNA for the CDR3 is TGTGCCAGCAGCTTAGGGGACTATGGCTACACCTTC. Protein sequence: CASSLGDYGYTF.

V and J are TRBV7-9 and TRBJ2-3; D gene unclear. From germline, CDR1 is SEHNR and CDR2 FQNEAQ (reference sequence). The CDR3 loop spans 18 amino acids. The V gene lost 1 base and the J gene lost 5 bases, with 22 bases spanning the gap. CDR3: CASSLGLGINRMGDTQYF. Written as DNA, the CDR3 is TGTGCCAGCAGCTTAGGTTTAGGGATTAACCGCATGGGAGATACGCAGTATTTT.

In this sample, this clone turned up a few times. CDR3 nucleotides: TGTGCCAGCAGCTTAGGTTTAGGCGGAACCTACGAGCAGTACTTC. This sequence encodes CASSLGLGGTYEQYF. This sequence joins TRBV7-6 and TRBJ2-7; D is undetermined. Deletions cut 1 base from V and 2 bases from J, with 12 bases between. The CDR3 length is 15 residues. From germline, CDR1 is SGHVS and CDR2 FNYEAQ.

The V and J genes are TRBV7-2 and TRBJ1-1; tentative D call: TRBD1 (5 bases). Trimming shortened V by 0 bases and J by 1 base, and 9 bases separated the two germline ends. Germline values: CDR1 SGHTA, CDR2 FQGNSA. The CDR3 covers 15 residues. The CDR3 loop is CASSLAQGENTEAFF. The CDR3 bases are TGTGCCAGCAGCTTAGCGCAAGGGGAGAACACTGAAGCTTTCTTT.

The rearrangement uses TRBV5-1 and TRBJ1-1; possible D gene TRBD1, 5 bases. Trimming pared 5 bases from V and 2 bases from J, leaving 22 bases between. CDR1 and CDR2 from the germline V gene are SGHRS and YFSETQ. The CDR3 length is 17 residues. This chain's CDR3 is CASSFGGAGGRNTEAFF. The CDR3 region has the DNA TGCGCCAGCAGTTTTGGAGGGGCAGGTGGTAGAAACACTGAAGCTTTCTTT.